The sequence of this T cell receptor beta chain was determined in a study of shared clonotypes between healthy human individuals. Study background: The study drew on two women and a few men aged 18 to 49 as donors.

Assay used: immunoSEQ multiplex PCR; TCRdb lists only in-frame clones, some missing. The sample contains hundreds of thousands of clones, around 87% of which appear only once. This CDR3 spans 12 amino acids. Looked up from germline, CDR1 is MNHEY and CDR2 is SVGAGI. The V end was cut by 6 bases, the J end by 9 bases, with 9 bases between. This clone came up a few times. Its target is unknown. Study observations and caveats: Among donors, clonotype sharing was expected to be affected by sequencing depth. Only blood samples were collected, and tissue repertoires likely differ.

The chain carries TRBV6-5 and TRBJ1-6; D gene uncertain. Input material: memory CD8+ T cells sorted from blood. Subset meaning: CD45RO+ cells pooled with CCR7-negative TemRA cells. The source is a man aged 18 to 29 in good health. CDR3 nucleotide sequence: TGTGCCAGCAGCTCGATGGGTTCACCCCTCCACTTT. Translation gives CASSSMGSPLHF.